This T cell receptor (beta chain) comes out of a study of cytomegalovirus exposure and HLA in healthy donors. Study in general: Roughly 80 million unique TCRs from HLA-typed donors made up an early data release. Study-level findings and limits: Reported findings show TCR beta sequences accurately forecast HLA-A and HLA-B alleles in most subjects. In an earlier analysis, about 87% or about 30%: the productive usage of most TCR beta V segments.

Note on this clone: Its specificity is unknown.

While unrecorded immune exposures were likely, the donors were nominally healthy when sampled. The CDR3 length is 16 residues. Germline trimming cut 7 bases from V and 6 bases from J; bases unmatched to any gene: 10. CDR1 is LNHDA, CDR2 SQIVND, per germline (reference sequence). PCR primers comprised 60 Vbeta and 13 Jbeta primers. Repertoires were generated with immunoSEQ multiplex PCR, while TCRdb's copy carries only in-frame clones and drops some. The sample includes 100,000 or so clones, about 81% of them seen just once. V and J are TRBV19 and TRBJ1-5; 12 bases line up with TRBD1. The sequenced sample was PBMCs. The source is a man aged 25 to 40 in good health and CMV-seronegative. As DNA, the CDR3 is TGTGCCAGTACCCCCCGGGACAGGGGGCAGGGTCAGCCCCAGCATTTT. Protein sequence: CASTPRDRGQGQPQHF.